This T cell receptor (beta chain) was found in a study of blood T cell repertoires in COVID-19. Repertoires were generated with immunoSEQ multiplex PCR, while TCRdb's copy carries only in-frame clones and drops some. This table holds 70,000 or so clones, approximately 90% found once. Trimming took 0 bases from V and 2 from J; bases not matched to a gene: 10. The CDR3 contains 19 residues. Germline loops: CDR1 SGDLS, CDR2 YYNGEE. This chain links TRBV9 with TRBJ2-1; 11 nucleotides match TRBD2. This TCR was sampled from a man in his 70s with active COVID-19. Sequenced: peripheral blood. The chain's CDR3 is CASSVVGGPSGRTYNEQFF. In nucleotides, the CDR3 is TGTGCCAGCAGCGTAGTGGGGGGGCCTAGCGGGAGGACCTACAATGAGCAGTTCTTC.